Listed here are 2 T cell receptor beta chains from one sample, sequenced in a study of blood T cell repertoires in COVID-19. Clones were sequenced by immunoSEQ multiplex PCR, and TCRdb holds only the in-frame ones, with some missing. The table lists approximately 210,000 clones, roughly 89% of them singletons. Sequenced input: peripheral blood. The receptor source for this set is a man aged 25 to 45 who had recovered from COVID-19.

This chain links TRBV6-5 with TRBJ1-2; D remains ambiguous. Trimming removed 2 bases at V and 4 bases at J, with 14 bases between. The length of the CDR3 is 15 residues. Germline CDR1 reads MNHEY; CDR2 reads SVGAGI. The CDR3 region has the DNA TGTGCCAGCAGTTACACCCCCCTAACGTTCTATGGCTACACCTTC. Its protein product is CASSYTPLTFYGYTF.

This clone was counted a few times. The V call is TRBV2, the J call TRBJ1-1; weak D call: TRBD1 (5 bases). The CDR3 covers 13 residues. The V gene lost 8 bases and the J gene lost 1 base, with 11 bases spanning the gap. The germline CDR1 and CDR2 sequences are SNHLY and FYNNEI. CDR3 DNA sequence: TGTGCCAGCGTCGGTAGGGGGAACACTGAAGCTTTCTTT. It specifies CASVGRGNTEAFF. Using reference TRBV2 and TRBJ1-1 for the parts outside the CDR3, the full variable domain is EPEVTQTPSHQVTQMGQEVILRCVPISNHLYFYWYRQILGQKVEFLVSFYNNEISEKSEIFDDQFSVERPDGSNFTLKIRSTKLEDSAMYFCASVGRGNTEAFFGQGTRLTVV.